This T cell receptor (beta chain) was documented in a study of T cells in Graves' hyperthyroidism and ophthalmopathy. This clonotype was counted at least ten times. Its specificity is not known. Fresh peripheral blood, 10 ml, was the source of the PBMCs. Germline CDR1 MDHEN, CDR2 SYDVKM. This CDR3 has 15 residues. V was pared by 1 base and J by 4 bases, with 13 bases between. Study-level results: In blood, most of the thyroid clonotypes expanded above 0.001 were also present.

RNA transcripts gave rise to amplified TCR beta CDR3 regions. HTBI primers drove first-round RT-PCR of the TCR CDR3. One entry per CDR3 protein, called by TCRdb with MiXCR from the multiplex PCR reads. The sample shows hundreds of thousands of distinct CDR3 sequences, roughly 15% of them seen only once. The sequence derives from a woman aged 18-29 years with Graves' ophthalmopathy. The material sequenced was blood. The rearrangement joins TRBV28 to TRBJ1-1; tentatively, D is TRBD1 (6 bases). CDR3 in DNA: TGTGCCAGCAGTTTATCACAGGGTTGGGGCACTGAAGCTTTCTTT. Translated, it gives CASSLSQGWGTEAFF. The full variable domain, in which reference TRBV28 and TRBJ1-1 provide the parts outside the CDR3, is DVKVTQSSRYLVKRTGEKVFLECVQDMDHENMFWYRQDPGLGLRLIYFSYDVKMKEKGDIPEGYSVSREKKERFSLILESASTNQTSMYLCASSLSQGWGTEAFFGQGTRLTVV.